One sample yielded the 25 T cell receptor beta chains listed below, sequenced in a study of CD8+CD57+ T cells in acquired aplastic anemia. TCR beta VDJ and CDR3 profiles were obtained from a genomic DNA template. From the reads, TCRdb called clonotypes with MiXCR, one entry per CDR3 protein. The sample records around 80,000 distinct CDR3 sequences, roughly 70% being singletons. The sequenced patients had an expansion of CD8+CD57+ cells seen by flow cytometry. The sequenced material came from sorted CD4+, CD8+, or CD8+CD57+ T cells (not recorded which) from PBMCs. These receptor sequences come from a human donor with aplastic anemia.

This clonotype was seen more than once but under ten times. The chain combines TRBV7-7 with TRBJ2-3, with D unclear. CDR1 SSHAT and CDR2 FNYEAQ come from the germline V gene (reference sequence). The V end was cut by 5 bases, the J end by 0 bases, with 6 bases between. There are 13 residues in the CDR3. CDR3 region: CASSQISTDTQYF. DNA for the CDR3: TGTGCCAGCAGCCAAATAAGCACAGATACGCAGTATTTT.

The chain recombines TRBV29-1 with TRBJ2-2; 9 nucleotides agree with TRBD1. J gave up 1 base and V 0 bases, and 6 bases lay outside the gene matches. The CDR3 has 17 residues. Germline V gene lookup returns CDR1 SQVTM and CDR2 ANQGSEA. As DNA, the CDR3 is TGCAGCGTTGAAGACCCTGGGACAGGGAAGAACACCGGGGAGCTGTTTTTT. Translated, it gives CSVEDPGTGKNTGELFF.

The V gene is TRBV6-1, the J gene TRBJ2-7, with 9 bases fitting TRBD2. The CDR3 consists of 14 residues. CDR1 is MNHNS, CDR2 SASEGT, per germline. V lost 6 bases, J lost 2 bases, and 5 bases stayed unmatched. The CDR3 sequence: CASRNSGRPYEQYF. As DNA, the CDR3 is TGTGCCAGCAGGAATAGCGGGAGACCCTACGAGCAGTACTTC.

The rearrangement joins TRBV19 to TRBJ1-6, with D tentatively TRBD1 (6 bases). Looked up from germline, CDR1 is LNHDA and CDR2 is SQIVND (reference sequence). This CDR3 contains 15 residues. With 0 bases removed from V and 6 bases from J, the gap between germline ends came to 9 bases. The CDR3 loop reads CASSIDPRGNSPLHF. DNA for the CDR3: TGTGCCAGTAGTATAGATCCCAGGGGTAATTCACCCCTCCACTTT.

J is TRBJ2-7 and V is TRBV6-5; a weak D match, TRBD1 (6 bases). Deletions cut 4 bases from V and 2 bases from J, with 12 bases between. Germline assignment: CDR1 MNHEY and CDR2 SVGAGI. The CDR3 has 14 residues. CDR3 sequence: CASSLGDTTYEQYF. CDR3 nucleotide sequence: TGTGCCAGCAGTTTAGGGGACACAACCTACGAGCAGTACTTC.

The chain recombines TRBV19 with TRBJ2-7, with no clear D. Trimming stripped 4 bases from V and 0 bases from J, with 10 bases between. CDR1 is LNHDA and CDR2 is SQIVND in the germline V gene (reference sequence). This CDR3 comprises 14 residues. The DNA for the CDR3 is TGTGCCAGTAGTACCGACTCGAGCTCCTACGAGCAGTACTTC. This sequence encodes CASSTDSSSYEQYF.

The chain uses TRBV2 and TRBJ2-7, with TRBD1 matching over 8 bases. Germline loops: CDR1 SNHLY, CDR2 FYNNEI. CDR3 length: 14 residues. With 6 bases clipped from V and 3 bases from J, the junction kept 7 bases outside the gene matches. CDR3 DNA: TGTGCCAGCAGGATGACAGGGGTATTCTACGAGCAGTACTTC. Its protein product is CASRMTGVFYEQYF.

The rearrangement joins TRBV11-1 to TRBJ2-1; maybe TRBD2 (7 bases). Trimming took off 3 bases at V and 4 bases at J, with 13 bases between the two ends. The CDR3 runs 15 residues. Germline-derived CDR1 and CDR2 are SGHAT and FQDESV (reference sequence). The CDR3 loop is CASSFQGRGYNEQFF. CDR3 nucleotides: TGTGCCAGCAGCTTCCAGGGGAGGGGATACAATGAGCAGTTCTTC.

A single count supports this clonotype. J is TRBJ1-1 and V is TRBV19; maybe TRBD1 (5 bases). Germline CDR1 reads LNHDA; CDR2 reads SQIVND (reference sequence). The germline V and J ends were trimmed by 3 bases and 1 base, with 6 bases remaining between them. The CDR3 spans 13 residues. The CDR3 loop is CASSIDRNTEAFF. The DNA for the CDR3 is TGTGCCAGTAGTATCGACAGGAACACTGAAGCTTTCTTT.

The rearrangement links TRBV5-1 to TRBJ1-1, with D tentatively TRBD1 (6 bases). The V gene lost 4 bases and the J gene lost 5 bases, with 21 bases spanning the gap. Germline V gene data show CDR1 as SGHRS and CDR2 as YFSETQ. This CDR3 has 16 amino acids. DNA of the CDR3: TGCGCCAGCAGCATTATTACTGGTACCCAGGGGACTGAAGCTTTCTTT. It is translated as CASSIITGTQGTEAFF. Based on the CDR3 plus reference TRBV5-1 and TRBJ1-1, the full variable domain is KAGVTQTPRYLIKTRGQQVTLSCSPISGHRSVSWYQQTPGQGLQFLFEYFSETQRNKGNFPGRFSGRQFSNSRSEMNVSTLELGDSALYLCASSIITGTQGTEAFFGQGTRLTVV.

The chain joins TRBV7-9 to TRBJ1-6; no definite D call. CDR3 length equals 12 residues. Looked up from germline, CDR1 is SEHNR and CDR2 is FQNEAQ (reference sequence). Between the trimmed V and J ends, which lost 1 base and 10 bases, there was a span of 5 bases. Here the CDR3 reads CASSLDISPLHF. In nucleotides, the CDR3 is TGTGCCAGCAGCTTAGACATCTCACCCCTCCACTTT.

The chain carries TRBV10-3 and TRBJ2-1, with 11 bases fitting TRBD2. CDR3 length: 16 amino acids. With 6 bases clipped from V and 8 bases from J, the junction kept 12 bases outside the gene matches. Germline V gene lookup returns CDR1 ENHRY and CDR2 SYGVKD. Here the CDR3 reads CAISPTGTSGLYEQFF. The CDR3 DNA reads TGTGCCATCAGCCCAACCGGGACTAGCGGACTCTATGAGCAGTTCTTC.

This chain uses TRBV20-1 with TRBJ1-1; the D gene is possibly TRBD1 (5 bases). CDR3 length: 10 residues. Germline loops: CDR1 DFQATT, CDR2 SNEGSKA (reference sequence). With 5 bases removed from V and 7 bases from J, the gap between germline ends came to 8 bases. CDR3: CSAGADEAFF. The CDR3 DNA is TGCAGTGCTGGGGCGGATGAAGCTTTCTTT.

The chain has TRBV19 and TRBJ2-7; D is uncertain. Germline loops: CDR1 LNHDA, CDR2 SQIVND (reference sequence). The CDR3 totals 14 residues. V was cut by 0 bases and J by 2 bases, with 8 bases left in between. The DNA of the CDR3 is TGTGCCAGTAGTATAGACGGCGCTACCTACGAGCAGTACTTC. Translation gives CASSIDGATYEQYF.

This clonotype was counted between two and nine times. Compared with germline, one end of the junction differs, possibly owing to a read error. The chain couples TRBV7-6 to TRBJ1-4; no firm D call. Germline loops: CDR1 SGHVS, CDR2 FNYEAQ. The CDR3 totals 10 residues. This chain's CDR3 is CSSTNEKLFF. The CDR3 nucleotides read TGCAGTTCAACTAATGAAAAACTGTTTTTT.

The rearrangement links TRBV19 to TRBJ1-2, with TRBD1 matching over 8 bases. The CDR3 covers 16 residues. CDR1 is LNHDA and CDR2 is SQIVND in the germline V gene (reference sequence). V dropped 4 bases and J dropped 8; count of bases not matched to a gene: 15. Here the CDR3 DNA reads TGTGCCAGTAGTAGTATTGGCGGACAGGGCCGTAGAGGCTACACCTTC. It translates to CASSSIGGQGRRGYTF.

This clonotype was detected many times. The V gene is TRBV7-9, the J gene TRBJ1-2, with TRBD1 as a possible D gene (5 bases). The germline gives CDR1 SEHNR, CDR2 FQNEAQ (reference sequence). The CDR3 is made up of 14 amino acids. Trimming shortened V by 2 bases and J by 3 bases, and 10 bases separated the two germline ends. CDR3 nucleotide sequence: TGTGCCAGCAGCTTACCAGGAGGGGACTATGGCTACACCTTC. Its translation: CASSLPGGDYGYTF.

V and J are TRBV7-6 and TRBJ2-1, with D maybe TRBD1 (7 bases). V was cut by 5 bases and J by 4 bases, with 18 bases left in between. The CDR3 length is 16 residues. Germline V gene sequence: CDR1 SGHVS, CDR2 FNYEAQ. CDR3 nucleotide sequence: TGTGCCAGCAGCGGACTTACAGGGGACTTTTACAATGAGCAGTTCTTC. Translating gives CASSGLTGDFYNEQFF.

V and J are TRBV9 and TRBJ2-1; 7 nucleotides match TRBD2. The trim removed 0 bases at V and 7 bases at J, leaving 16 bases unmatched. This CDR3 has 18 amino acids. Germline loops: CDR1 SGDLS, CDR2 YYNGEE. As DNA, the CDR3 is TGTGCCAGCAGCGTAGTGAGGTCGGGGGAGGGCCGTCGGAATGAGCAGTTCTTC. This sequence encodes CASSVVRSGEGRRNEQFF.

The J gene is TRBJ2-1, the V gene TRBV15, with TRBD1 matching over 9 bases. The CDR3 sequence is 15 residues long. The V segment lost 8 bases and the J segment 3 bases; nucleotides outside the gene matches: 8. CDR1 is LNHNV, CDR2 YYDKDF, per germline (reference sequence). CDR3 sequence: CATSLSGQGYNEQFF. The CDR3 DNA reads as TGTGCCACCTCATTATCGGGACAGGGCTACAATGAGCAGTTCTTC.

This clonotype occurred many times. The chain couples TRBV7-3 to TRBJ1-1, with D unresolved. Trimming removed 3 bases from V and 3 bases from J, with 8 bases in between. There are 13 residues in the CDR3. Germline CDR1 reads SGHTA; CDR2 reads FQGTGA. The CDR3 reads CASSFSAYTEAFF. CDR3 sequence (DNA): TGTGCCAGCAGCTTCTCAGCGTACACTGAAGCTTTCTTT.

The V and J genes are TRBV29-1 and TRBJ2-1; 12 positions agree with TRBD2. This CDR3 spans 16 amino acids. V lost 5 bases, J lost 1 base, and 6 bases stayed unmatched. Per germline, CDR1 SQVTM and CDR2 ANQGSEA. CDR3 amino acids: CSVRGTSGSSYNEQFF. For the CDR3, the DNA is TGCAGCGTTAGGGGGACTAGCGGGTCTTCCTACAATGAGCAGTTCTTC.

V gene TRBV7-6 combines with J gene TRBJ2-5; 7 nucleotides match TRBD2. V gave up 1 base and J gave up 4 bases; unmatched junction bases: 9. Germline V gives CDR1 SGHVS, CDR2 FNYEAQ. The CDR3 is made up of 16 amino acids. CDR3 sequence (DNA): TGTGCCAGCAGCTTAGGCGAACCTAGCGGAAGAGAGACCCAGTACTTC. It translates to CASSLGEPSGRETQYF.

The J gene is TRBJ2-3, the V gene TRBV20-1, with TRBD2 matching over 7 bases. Trimming at V came to 5 bases and at J to 4 bases, leaving 12 bases not matched to a gene. The CDR3 consists of 15 residues. Per the germline V gene, CDR1 is DFQATT and CDR2 is SNEGSKA (reference sequence). For the CDR3, the DNA is TGCAGTGCTCCGACTCAAACTAGCGATGCAGATACGCAGTATTTT. Translating it yields CSAPTQTSDADTQYF.

The DNA for the CDR3 is TGCAGCGTTGGTAAGGGCGAGACCCAGTACTTC. Its protein product is CSVGKGETQYF. The chain employs TRBV29-1 and TRBJ2-5; D gene ambiguous. Trimming took 4 bases from V and 5 from J, leaving 8 bases between them. The CDR3 spans 11 residues. Looked up from germline, CDR1 is SQVTM and CDR2 is ANQGSEA.